This T cell receptor beta chain appears in the sequencing data of a study of T cells after yellow fever vaccination. Study-level background: SMART-Seq v4 Ultra Low Input handled preparation of low-cell-number fractions. Overall study results and limits: Once the booster was given, most primary-vaccination clones reappeared, at about 95% for CD4 and around 90% for CD8.

Trimming took 5 bases from V and 8 from J; bases not matched to a gene: 5. CDR3 length: 13 residues. Germline CDR1 reads SGHAT; CDR2 reads FQNNGV. In regard to this clonotype: Its specificity is unknown.

Template-switching 5'RACE yielded the TCR cDNA; a universal primer site and UMIs were added in the process. Via MiXCR, TCRdb re-called the 5' RACE reads, giving one row per CDR3 protein. Of around 110,000 distinct CDR3 sequences in the sample, around 8.6% were seen once. The receptor comes from a man aged 25 to 45 who received the YFV17D yellow fever vaccine. The sample here was CD8+ T cells sorted from PBMCs, taken 45 days after the yellow fever booster vaccination. This sequence joins TRBV11-2 and TRBJ2-1; the match to TRBD2 covers 8 bases. The CDR3 protein is CASSLPGGHEQFF. DNA for the CDR3: TGTGCCAGCAGCCTGCCGGGGGGGCATGAGCAGTTCTTC.